These T cell receptor beta chains were read from a single sample in a study of cytomegalovirus exposure and HLA in healthy donors. Sequenced by immunoSEQ multiplex PCR; TCRdb stores in-frame clones only, minus some. The sample records 200,000 to 250,000 clones, over 80% being singletons. Sequencing input: PBMCs. The receptor set was obtained from a woman younger than 30 in good health and CMV-seronegative. Both conserved end residues are trimmed from each CDR3.

CDR3 protein: ASSAQVQETQY
V gene: TRBV10-1
J gene: TRBJ2-5

CDR3 protein: ASSLQVGTGGGEQF
V gene: TRBV5-1
J gene: TRBJ2-1

CDR3 protein: ASSYRTGSFTEAF
V gene: TRBV6-5
J gene: TRBJ1-1

CDR3 protein: ASSLSLNTEAF
V gene: TRBV5-4
J gene: TRBJ1-1

CDR3 protein: ASSSTSGETYEQY
V gene: TRBV5-1
J gene: TRBJ2-7

CDR3 protein: SVEDRGGSEAF
V gene: TRBV29-1
J gene: TRBJ1-1

CDR3 protein: ASSKSGVEGYT
V gene: TRBV21-1
J gene: TRBJ1-2

CDR3 protein: ATTTGGLGYT
V gene: TRBV27
J gene: TRBJ1-2

CDR3 protein: ATSRAELLRGWNTEAF
V gene: TRBV15
J gene: TRBJ1-1

CDR3 protein: ASSPPGGQTELGDTQY
V gene: TRBV4-1
J gene: TRBJ2-3

CDR3 protein: ASGPSGSSYNEQF
V gene: TRBV12-5
J gene: TRBJ2-1

CDR3 protein: ASSPQGAGGELF
V gene: TRBV27
J gene: TRBJ2-2

CDR3 protein: ASTRGRGARETQY
V gene: TRBV28
J gene: TRBJ2-5

CDR3 protein: ASSFGVGNEQF
V gene: TRBV5-1
J gene: TRBJ2-1

CDR3 protein: ASSSRTSGTGELF
V gene: TRBV5-4
J gene: TRBJ2-2

CDR3 protein: AWSAAGANVLT
V gene: TRBV30
J gene: TRBJ2-6

CDR3 protein: AWNGGGNSPLH
V gene: TRBV30
J gene: TRBJ1-6

CDR3 protein: AIRSSGQTNYGYT
V gene: TRBV10-3
J gene: TRBJ1-2

CDR3 protein: ASSVGHQTSEQF
V gene: TRBV9
J gene: TRBJ2-1

CDR3 protein: ASSANTNEQF
V gene: TRBV2
J gene: TRBJ2-1

CDR3 protein: ASSLPVGSYEQY
V gene: TRBV28
J gene: TRBJ2-7

CDR3 protein: ASRLLAGRSNQPQH
V gene: TRBV2
J gene: TRBJ1-5

CDR3 protein: ASSSGQGSYEKLF
V gene: TRBV18
J gene: TRBJ1-4

CDR3 protein: ASSLVEGAQH
V gene: TRBV7-8
J gene: TRBJ1-5

CDR3 protein: ASRRDRVSADTQY
V gene: TRBV27
J gene: TRBJ2-3

CDR3 protein: ASSPGTSGISDTQY
V gene: TRBV18
J gene: TRBJ2-3

CDR3 protein: ASSEAQIRSSGANVLT
V gene: TRBV2
J gene: TRBJ2-6

CDR3 protein: SVRQGREKLF
V gene: TRBV29-1
J gene: TRBJ1-4

CDR3 protein: ASSGDRAYEQY
V gene: TRBV2
J gene: TRBJ2-7

CDR3 protein: ASSSQTGTEAF
V gene: TRBV5-4
J gene: TRBJ1-1

CDR3 protein: ASSDRAQSFYGYT
V gene: TRBV6-1
J gene: TRBJ1-2

CDR3 protein: ASSFVDTQY
V gene: TRBV28
J gene: TRBJ2-3

CDR3 protein: ASSLEFDYGYT
V gene: TRBV7-8
J gene: TRBJ1-2

CDR3 protein: ASSPMRVPNTGELF
V gene: TRBV18
J gene: TRBJ2-2